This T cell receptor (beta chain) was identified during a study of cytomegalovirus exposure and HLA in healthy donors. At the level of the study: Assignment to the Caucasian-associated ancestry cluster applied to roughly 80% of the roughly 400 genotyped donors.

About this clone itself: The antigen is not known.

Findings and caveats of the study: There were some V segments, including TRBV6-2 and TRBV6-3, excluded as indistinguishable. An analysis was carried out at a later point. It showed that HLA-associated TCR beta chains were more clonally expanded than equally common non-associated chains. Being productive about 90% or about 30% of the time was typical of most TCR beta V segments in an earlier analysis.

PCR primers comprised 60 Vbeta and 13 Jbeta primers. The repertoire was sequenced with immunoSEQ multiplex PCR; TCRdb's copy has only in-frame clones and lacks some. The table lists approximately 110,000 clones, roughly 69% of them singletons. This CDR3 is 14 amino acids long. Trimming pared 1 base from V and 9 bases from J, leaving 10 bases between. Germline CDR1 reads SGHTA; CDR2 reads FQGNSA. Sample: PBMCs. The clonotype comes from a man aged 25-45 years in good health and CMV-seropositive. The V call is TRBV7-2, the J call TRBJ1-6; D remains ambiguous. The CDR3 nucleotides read TGTGCCAGCAGCTTAGTATCGGGGAGTTCACCCCTCCACTTT. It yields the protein CASSLVSGSSPLHF. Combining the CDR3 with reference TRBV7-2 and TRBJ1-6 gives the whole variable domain GAGVSQSPSNKVTEKGKDVELRCDPISGHTALYWYRQSLGQGLEFLIYFQGNSAPDKSGLPSDRFSAERTGGSVSTLTIQRTQQEDSAVYLCASSLVSGSSPLHFGNGTRLTVT.